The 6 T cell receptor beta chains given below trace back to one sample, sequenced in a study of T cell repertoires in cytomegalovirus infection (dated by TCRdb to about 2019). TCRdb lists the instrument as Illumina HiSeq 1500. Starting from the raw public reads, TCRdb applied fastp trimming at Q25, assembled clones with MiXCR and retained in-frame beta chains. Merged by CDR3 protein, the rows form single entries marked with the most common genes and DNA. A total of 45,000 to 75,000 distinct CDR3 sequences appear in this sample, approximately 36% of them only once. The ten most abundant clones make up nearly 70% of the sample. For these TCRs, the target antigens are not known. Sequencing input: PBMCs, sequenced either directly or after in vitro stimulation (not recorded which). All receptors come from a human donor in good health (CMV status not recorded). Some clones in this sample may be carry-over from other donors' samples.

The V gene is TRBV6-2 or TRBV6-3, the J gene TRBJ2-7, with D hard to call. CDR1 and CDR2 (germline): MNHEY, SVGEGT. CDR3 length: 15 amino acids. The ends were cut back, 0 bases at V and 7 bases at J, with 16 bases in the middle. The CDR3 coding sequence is TGTGCCAGCAGTTACTCGGCAGGCCATATGGGGGAGCAGTACTTC. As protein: CASSYSAGHMGEQYF.

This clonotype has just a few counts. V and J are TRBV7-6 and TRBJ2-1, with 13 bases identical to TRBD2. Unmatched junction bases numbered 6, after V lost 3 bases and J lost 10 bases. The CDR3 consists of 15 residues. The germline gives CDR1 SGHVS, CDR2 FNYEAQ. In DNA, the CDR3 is TGTGCCAGCAGCTTCGGGACTAGCGGGATCGGGGAGCAGTTCTTC. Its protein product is CASSFGTSGIGEQFF.

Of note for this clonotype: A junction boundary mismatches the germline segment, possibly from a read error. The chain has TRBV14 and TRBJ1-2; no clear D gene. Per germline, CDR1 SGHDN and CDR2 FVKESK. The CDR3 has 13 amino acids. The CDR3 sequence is CASRSGTRLFSNF. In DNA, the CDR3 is TGTGCCAGCAGATCCGGAACTCGCTTGTTTTCCAACTTC.

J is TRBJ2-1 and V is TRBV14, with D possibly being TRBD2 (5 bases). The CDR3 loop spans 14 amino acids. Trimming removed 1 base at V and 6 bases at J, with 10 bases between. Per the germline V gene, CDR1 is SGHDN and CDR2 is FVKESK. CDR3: CASSQVPGSNEQFF. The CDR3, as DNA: TGTGCCAGCAGCCAAGTCCCGGGAAGCAATGAGCAGTTCTTC.

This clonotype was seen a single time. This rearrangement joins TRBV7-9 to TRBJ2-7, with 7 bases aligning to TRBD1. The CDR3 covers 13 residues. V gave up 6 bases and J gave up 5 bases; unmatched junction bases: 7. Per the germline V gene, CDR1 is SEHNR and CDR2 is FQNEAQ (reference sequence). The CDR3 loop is CASSYTTGNEQYF. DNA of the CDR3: TGTGCCAGCAGTTATACGACAGGGAACGAGCAGTACTTC.

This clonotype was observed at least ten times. The CDR3 DNA sequence: TGTGCCAGCAGCTTAGCTTTAATACAGGGCACCGGGGAGCTGTTTTTT. Protein product: CASSLALIQGTGELFF. The gene calls are TRBV7-8 and TRBJ2-2, with TRBD1 as a possible D gene (6 bases). In germline, CDR1 is SGHVS, CDR2 FQNEAQ. The CDR3 loop spans 16 amino acids. V gave up 0 bases and J gave up 4 bases, with 12 bases separating them.